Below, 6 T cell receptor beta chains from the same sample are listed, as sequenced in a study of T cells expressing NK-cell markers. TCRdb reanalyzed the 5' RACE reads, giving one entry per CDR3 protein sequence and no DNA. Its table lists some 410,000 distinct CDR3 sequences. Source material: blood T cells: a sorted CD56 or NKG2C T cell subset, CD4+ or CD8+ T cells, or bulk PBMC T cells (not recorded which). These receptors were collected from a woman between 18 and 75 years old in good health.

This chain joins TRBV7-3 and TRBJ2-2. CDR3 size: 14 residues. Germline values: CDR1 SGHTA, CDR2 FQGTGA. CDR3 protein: CASSLRVNTGELFF.

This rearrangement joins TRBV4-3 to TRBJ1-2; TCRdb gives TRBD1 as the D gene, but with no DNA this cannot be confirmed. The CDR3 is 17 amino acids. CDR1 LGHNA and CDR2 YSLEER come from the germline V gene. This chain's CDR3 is CASSHATDSEIGYGYTF.

CDR3 region: CAGALESSYNEQFF. The chain uses TRBV7-9 and TRBJ2-1; TCRdb names TRBD2, which stays unverified in the absence of DNA. The CDR3 spans 14 residues. Germline CDR1 SEHNR, CDR2 FQNEAQ (reference sequence).

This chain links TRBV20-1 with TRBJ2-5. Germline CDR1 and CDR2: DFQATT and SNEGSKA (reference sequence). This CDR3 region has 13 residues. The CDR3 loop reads CSAREELAKTQYF.

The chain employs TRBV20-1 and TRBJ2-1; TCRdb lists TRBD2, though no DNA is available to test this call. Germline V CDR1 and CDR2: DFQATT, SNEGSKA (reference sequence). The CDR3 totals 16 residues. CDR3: CSAPRGSGRNYNEQFF.

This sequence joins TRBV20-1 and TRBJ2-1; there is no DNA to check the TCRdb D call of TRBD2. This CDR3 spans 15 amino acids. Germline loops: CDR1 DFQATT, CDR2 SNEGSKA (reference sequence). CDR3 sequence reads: CSAPRLAAGGNEQFF.